The clone carrying this T cell receptor (beta chain) was counted many times. This sample was included in a study of regulatory T cells in long-lasting Graves disease. Through Arm-PCR of CDR3 regions and iRepertoire HTBI primers, TCR beta libraries were built. Using its own MiXCR run on the multiplex PCR reads, TCRdb lists one record per CDR3 protein. The sample lists approximately 350,000 distinct CDR3 sequences, over 9.5% occurring once. Regarding time point: newly diagnosed GD, antithyroid drugs for less than 3 months. Isolated PBMC RNA provided the starting material for the TCR library. V lost 6 bases to trimming and J lost 2 bases, with 14 bases between them. This CDR3 is 13 amino acids long. Looked up from germline, CDR1 is DFQATT and CDR2 is SNEGSKA (reference sequence). The data were also submitted as part of a second study, on T cells in Graves' hyperthyroidism and ophthalmopathy.

The chain has TRBV20-1 and TRBJ2-7; tentatively, D is TRBD1 (6 bases). The sample here was peripheral blood mononuclear cells (PBMCs), taken at new diagnosis, from a patient treated with antithyroid drugs. The TCR was taken from a woman younger than 30 with Graves disease. For the CDR3, the DNA is TGCAGTGCGGCTAGACAGGAGACCTACGAGCAGTACGTC. As protein: CSAARQETYEQYV.